The 17 T cell receptor beta chains below were found in one sample sequenced in a study of cytomegalovirus exposure and HLA in healthy donors. The study ran its PCR with 60 Vbeta and 13 Jbeta primers. TCRdb keeps only in-frame clones here, not all; method: immunoSEQ multiplex PCR. The data hold approximately 130,000 clones, with around 79% observed a single time. Sequencing used PBMCs. These receptors were obtained from a woman in her forties in good health and CMV-seronegative.

The chain links TRBV6-1 to TRBJ2-7, with D possibly TRBD2 on 7 matching bases. Trimming pared 8 bases from V and 3 bases from J, leaving 20 bases between. Looked up from germline, CDR1 is MNHNS and CDR2 is SASEGT. The CDR3 loop spans 15 amino acids. CDR3 in DNA: TGTGCCAGCTCACCGGGGGGCGAAAACCTCTACGAGCAGTACTTC. This sequence encodes CASSPGGENLYEQYF.

V is TRBV30 and J is TRBJ2-3; 8 bases align to TRBD1. V lost 0 bases, J lost 5 bases, and 7 bases stayed unmatched. Germline loops: CDR1 GTSNPN, CDR2 SVGIG (reference sequence). The length of the CDR3 is 15 residues. In nucleotides, the CDR3 is TGTGCCTGGAGTGTAGCAGGGGGCGCGGTAGATACGCAGTATTTT. This encodes CAWSVAGGAVDTQYF.

This clone was counted at least ten times. The chain carries TRBV6-5 and TRBJ1-2, with 8 positions matching TRBD1. Germline V gene lookup returns CDR1 MNHEY and CDR2 SVGAGI. This CDR3 contains 16 residues. V lost 2 bases and J lost 8; bases outside the gene matches: 13. CDR3 DNA sequence: TGTGCCAGCAGTTACACTTCCGGGACAGGAGGTCGCGGCTACACCTTC. Translated: CASSYTSGTGGRGYTF.

This clone was seen a few times. The J gene is TRBJ1-1, the V gene TRBV11-3; D gene ambiguous. The CDR3 is 13 amino acids. V lost 1 base, J lost 5 bases, and 8 bases lay in between. Germline CDR1 is SGHNT and CDR2 is YENEEA. The CDR3 protein is CASSLAEQTEAFF. CDR3 coding DNA: TGTGCCAGCAGCTTAGCCGAACAGACTGAAGCTTTCTTT.

The CDR3 DNA reads TGCGCCAGCAGGCCCAGCGGGGACAATGAGCAGTTCTTC. Its translation is CASRPSGDNEQFF. The chain links TRBV10-2 to TRBJ2-1; 7 positions agree with TRBD2. The CDR3 has 13 amino acids. Germline V gene lookup returns CDR1 WSHSY and CDR2 SAAADI. The trim removed 6 bases at V and 5 bases at J, leaving 4 bases unmatched.

V is TRBV7-2 and J is TRBJ2-7; 10 bases match TRBD2. V was pared by 3 bases and J by 4 bases, with 18 bases of the junction left unmatched. The CDR3 is 19 amino acids. The V gene's germline CDR1 is SGHTA and CDR2 FQGNSA. The CDR3 nucleotides read TGTGCCAGCAGCTTCTCGGGACAGGTTTTTAGTAGCGGGGGGTACGAGCAGTACTTC. Translated, it gives CASSFSGQVFSSGGYEQYF.

The chain uses TRBV9 and TRBJ1-6; the match to TRBD1 covers 10 bases. The CDR3 contains 18 residues. CDR1 is SGDLS, CDR2 YYNGEE, per germline. Trimming at V came to 5 bases and at J to 9 bases, leaving 17 bases not matched to a gene. The chain's CDR3 is CASSSDRTGGFLSSPLHF. Here the CDR3 DNA reads TGTGCCAGCAGTTCTGACCGGACAGGGGGTTTTCTGAGTTCACCCCTCCACTTT.

The chain joins TRBV10-3 to TRBJ2-1; TRBD2 matches 11 bases. The germline CDR1 and CDR2 sequences are ENHRY and SYGVKD. This CDR3 spans 16 amino acids. V shed 4 bases and J 1 base; nucleotides not matched to a gene: 3. CDR3 amino acids: CAISGTSGGSYNEQFF. In DNA, the CDR3 is TGTGCCATCAGTGGCACTAGCGGGGGATCCTACAATGAGCAGTTCTTC.

V gene TRBV7-9 combines with J gene TRBJ2-5; weak D call: TRBD1 (6 bases). Trimming pared 3 bases from V and 5 bases from J, leaving 16 bases between. The CDR3 sequence is 15 residues long. Germline lookup yields CDR1 SEHNR and CDR2 FQNEAQ (reference sequence). CDR3 nucleotide sequence: TGTGCCAGCAGCTTCGGCAGGGGCTTATATGAGACCCAGTACTTC. It specifies CASSFGRGLYETQYF.

Turning to this clone: The same CDR3 arises from other DNA sequences in this sample as well. The V and J genes are TRBV7-9 and TRBJ1-2, with no clear D. Trimming removed 1 base from V and 2 bases from J, with 8 bases in between. Germline V gene lookup returns CDR1 SEHNR and CDR2 FQNEAQ (reference sequence). This CDR3 has 14 residues. CDR3 nucleotides: TGTGCCAGCAGCTTAGGATCAGCGAACTATGGCTACACCTTC. Its translation is CASSLGSANYGYTF.

The chain uses TRBV5-1 and TRBJ2-7; 7 nucleotides align to TRBD1. Germline V gives CDR1 SGHRS, CDR2 YFSETQ. The CDR3 is 12 residues long. J lost 5 bases, V lost 4 bases, and 3 bases had no gene match. CDR3 residues: CASSRDRDEQYF. In nucleotides, the CDR3 is TGCGCCAGCAGCCGAGACAGGGACGAGCAGTACTTC.

This clone was found a few times. The chain carries TRBV5-1 and TRBJ1-6, with unresolved D. Germline-derived CDR1 and CDR2 are SGHRS and YFSETQ. Trimming took off 0 bases at V and 8 bases at J, with 12 bases between the two ends. The CDR3 consists of 15 residues. The CDR3 here is CASSLGRPRDSPLHF. DNA for the CDR3: TGCGCCAGCAGCTTGGGGCGGCCCCGGGATTCACCCCTCCACTTT.

The V call is TRBV18, the J call TRBJ1-2; D uncertain. The CDR3 runs 13 residues. Trimming removed 3 bases from V and 8 bases from J, with 13 bases in between. Germline V CDR1 and CDR2: KGHSH, LQKENI. The CDR3 is CASSPGIPAGYTF. In DNA, the CDR3 is TGTGCCAGCTCACCGGGCATCCCGGCGGGCTACACCTTC.

The chain has TRBV9 and TRBJ2-2; D may be TRBD1 (6 bases). V was clipped by 0 bases and J by 2 bases, with 8 bases between them. The V gene's germline CDR1 is SGDLS and CDR2 YYNGEE. CDR3 length: 15 amino acids. DNA of the CDR3: TGTGCCAGCAGCGTAGGACAGGCTAACACCGGGGAGCTGTTTTTT. As protein: CASSVGQANTGELFF.

This rearrangement joins TRBV28 to TRBJ1-1; D ambiguous. The CDR3 sequence is 11 residues long. Germline CDR1 and CDR2: MDHEN and SYDVKM. V was clipped by 6 bases and J by 1 base, with 3 bases between them. The CDR3 DNA is TGTGCCAGCAGCTGGAACACTGAAGCTTTCTTT. It translates to CASSWNTEAFF.

This rearrangement joins TRBV5-6 to TRBJ1-4; D gene uncertain. V gave up 2 bases and J gave up 3 bases, with 11 bases separating them. Germline CDR1 SGHDT, CDR2 YYEEEE. CDR3 length: 15 residues. CDR3 protein: CASSLVGEPNEKLFF. The CDR3 DNA reads as TGTGCCAGCAGCTTAGTCGGGGAACCTAATGAAAAACTGTTTTTT.

The chain joins TRBV6-5 to TRBJ1-2; TRBD1 matches 7 bases. Unmatched junction bases numbered 13, after V lost 5 bases and J lost 13 bases. This CDR3 has 13 residues. CDR1 and CDR2 (germline): MNHEY, SVGAGI. CDR3 sequence: CASSVGPQGGVTF. CDR3 nucleotide sequence: TGTGCCAGCAGTGTCGGCCCCCAAGGGGGCGTCACCTTC.